This entry features one T cell receptor (beta chain) sequence. The antigen is undetermined. The entry originates in a study of cytomegalovirus exposure and HLA in healthy donors. TCRdb's table, derived via immunoSEQ multiplex PCR, lists solely in-frame clones and lacks some. The table lists 130,000 to 150,000 clones, around 90% of them singletons, with 3.5% to 5.5% in the top ten. Study observations and caveats: Reports credit the classifier with highly specific, highly sensitive diagnosis of cytomegalovirus status.

The CDR3 loop spans 16 amino acids. Between the trimmed V and J ends, which lost 5 bases and 0 bases, there was a span of 14 bases. Germline CDR1 MNHEY, CDR2 SMNVEV (reference sequence). This sequence joins TRBV27 and TRBJ1-3; D is undetermined. The sample comprised PBMCs. This TCR was recovered from a man aged 18 to 29 in good health and CMV-seropositive. The CDR3: CASSQRPRSSGNTIYF. CDR3 bases: TGTGCCAGCAGTCAGCGACCCCGAAGCTCTGGAAACACCATATATTTT.